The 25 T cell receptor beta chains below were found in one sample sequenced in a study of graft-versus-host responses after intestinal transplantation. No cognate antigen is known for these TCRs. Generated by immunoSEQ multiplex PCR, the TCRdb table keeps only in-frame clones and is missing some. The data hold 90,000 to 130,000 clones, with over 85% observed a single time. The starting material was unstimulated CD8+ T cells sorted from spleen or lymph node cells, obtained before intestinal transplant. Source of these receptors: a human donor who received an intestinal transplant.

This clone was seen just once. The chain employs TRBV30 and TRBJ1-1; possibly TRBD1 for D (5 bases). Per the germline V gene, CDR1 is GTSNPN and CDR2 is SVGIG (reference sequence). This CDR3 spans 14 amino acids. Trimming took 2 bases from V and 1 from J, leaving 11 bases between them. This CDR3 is CAWSYTGGNTEAFF. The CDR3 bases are TGTGCCTGGAGTTACACAGGCGGGAACACTGAAGCTTTCTTT.

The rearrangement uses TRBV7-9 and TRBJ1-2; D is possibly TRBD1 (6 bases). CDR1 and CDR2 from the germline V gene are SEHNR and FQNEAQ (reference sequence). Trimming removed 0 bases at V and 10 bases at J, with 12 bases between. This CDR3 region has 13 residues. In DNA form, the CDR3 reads TGTGCCAGCAGCTTAGCGGGTTACAGGGACTACACCTTC. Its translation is CASSLAGYRDYTF.

CDR3: CSVEDSREASTHGQFF. The CDR3 DNA sequence: TGCAGCGTTGAGGATTCGCGGGAGGCCTCCACGCATGGGCAGTTCTTC. This rearrangement joins TRBV29-1 to TRBJ2-1; 8 bases match TRBD2. J gave up 12 bases and V 3 bases, and 19 bases lay outside the gene matches. The CDR3 runs 16 residues. Germline CDR1 SQVTM, CDR2 ANQGSEA.

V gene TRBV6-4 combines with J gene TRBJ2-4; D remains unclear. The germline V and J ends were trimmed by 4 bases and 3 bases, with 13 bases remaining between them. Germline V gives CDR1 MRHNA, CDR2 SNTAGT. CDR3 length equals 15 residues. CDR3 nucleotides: TGTGCCAGCAGTGGGGGTATTTGGGTCAAAAACATTCAGTACTTC. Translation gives CASSGGIWVKNIQYF.

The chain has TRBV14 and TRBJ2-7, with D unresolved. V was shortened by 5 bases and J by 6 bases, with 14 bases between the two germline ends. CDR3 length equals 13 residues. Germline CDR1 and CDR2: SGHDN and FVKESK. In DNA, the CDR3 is TGTGCCAGCAGCTATCGGCTCTCGGGCGAGCAGTACTTC. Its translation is CASSYRLSGEQYF.

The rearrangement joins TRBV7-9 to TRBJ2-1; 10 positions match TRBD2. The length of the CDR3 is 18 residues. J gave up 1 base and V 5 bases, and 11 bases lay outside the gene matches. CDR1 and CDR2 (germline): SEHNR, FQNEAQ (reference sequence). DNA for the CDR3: TGTGCCAGCAGCCTCCCGTCGGGGACTAGCGAATCCTACAATGAGCAGTTCTTC. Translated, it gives CASSLPSGTSESYNEQFF.

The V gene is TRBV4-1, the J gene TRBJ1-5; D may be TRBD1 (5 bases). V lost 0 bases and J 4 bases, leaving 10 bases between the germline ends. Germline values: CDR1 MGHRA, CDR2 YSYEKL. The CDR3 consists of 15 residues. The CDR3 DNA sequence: TGCGCCAGCAGCCAAGATGGGGCTAGGAATCAGCCCCAGCATTTT. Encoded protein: CASSQDGARNQPQHF.

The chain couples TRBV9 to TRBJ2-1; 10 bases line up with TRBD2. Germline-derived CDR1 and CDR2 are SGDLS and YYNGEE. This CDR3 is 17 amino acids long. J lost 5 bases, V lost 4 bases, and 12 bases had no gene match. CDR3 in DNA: TGTGCCAGCAGCCCCCGCGGTAGCGGGAGGCTCCACAATGAGCAGTTCTTC. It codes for CASSPRGSGRLHNEQFF.

CDR3 in amino acids: CASSPATLEEVNTEAFF. The CDR3 coding sequence is TGTGCCAGCAGCCCGGCAACCCTAGAGGAGGTGAACACTGAAGCTTTCTTT. The chain is built from TRBV7-3 and TRBJ1-1; D gene ambiguous. The germline gives CDR1 SGHTA, CDR2 FQGTGA. The V and J ends lost 5 bases and 0 bases respectively, with 19 bases between them. This CDR3 is built from 17 residues.

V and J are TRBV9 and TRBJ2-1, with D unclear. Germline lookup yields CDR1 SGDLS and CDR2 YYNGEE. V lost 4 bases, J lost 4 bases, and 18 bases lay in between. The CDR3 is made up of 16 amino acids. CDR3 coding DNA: TGTGCCAGCAGCTCACGAGATCTCTCCCAATACAATGAGCAGTTCTTC. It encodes CASSSRDLSQYNEQFF.

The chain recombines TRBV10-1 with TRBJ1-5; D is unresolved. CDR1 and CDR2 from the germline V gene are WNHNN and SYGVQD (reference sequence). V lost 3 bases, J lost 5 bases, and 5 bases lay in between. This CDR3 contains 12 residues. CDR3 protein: CASSDADQPQHF. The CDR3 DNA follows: TGCGCCAGCAGTGACGCTGATCAGCCCCAGCATTTT.

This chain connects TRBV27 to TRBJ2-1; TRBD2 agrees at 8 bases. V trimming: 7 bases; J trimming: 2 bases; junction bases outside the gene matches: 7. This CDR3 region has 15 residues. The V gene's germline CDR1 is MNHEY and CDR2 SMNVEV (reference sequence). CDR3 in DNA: TGTGCCAGCACCTGGGGTAGCGGGGCCTACAATGAGCAGTTCTTC. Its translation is CASTWGSGAYNEQFF.

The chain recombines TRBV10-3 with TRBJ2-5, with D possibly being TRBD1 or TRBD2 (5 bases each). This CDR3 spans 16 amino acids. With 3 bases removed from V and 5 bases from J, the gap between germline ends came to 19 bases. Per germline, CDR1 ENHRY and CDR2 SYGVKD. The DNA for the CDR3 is TGTGCCATCAGTGAAGTCGGGACCTACCTAGGGGAGACCCAGTACTTC. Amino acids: CAISEVGTYLGETQYF.

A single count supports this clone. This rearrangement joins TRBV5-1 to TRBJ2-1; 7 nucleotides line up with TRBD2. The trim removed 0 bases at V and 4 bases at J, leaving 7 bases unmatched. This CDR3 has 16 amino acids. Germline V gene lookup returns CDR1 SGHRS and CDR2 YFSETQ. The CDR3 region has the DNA TGCGCCAGCAGCTTGGATGCGGGAGTGGAGTACAATGAGCAGTTCTTC. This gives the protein CASSLDAGVEYNEQFF.

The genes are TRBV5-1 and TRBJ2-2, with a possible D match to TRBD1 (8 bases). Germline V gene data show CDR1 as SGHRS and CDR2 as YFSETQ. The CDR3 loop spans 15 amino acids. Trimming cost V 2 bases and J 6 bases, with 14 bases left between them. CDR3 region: CASSFRQGRAGELFF. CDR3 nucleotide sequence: TGCGCCAGCAGCTTTCGACAGGGGAGGGCCGGGGAGCTGTTTTTT.

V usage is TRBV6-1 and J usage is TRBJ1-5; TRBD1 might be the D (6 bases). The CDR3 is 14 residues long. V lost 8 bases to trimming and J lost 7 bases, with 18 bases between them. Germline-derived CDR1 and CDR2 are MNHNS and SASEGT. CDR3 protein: CASEDSLQVQPQHF. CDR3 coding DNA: TGTGCCAGCGAGGACAGTCTTCAGGTACAGCCCCAGCATTTT.

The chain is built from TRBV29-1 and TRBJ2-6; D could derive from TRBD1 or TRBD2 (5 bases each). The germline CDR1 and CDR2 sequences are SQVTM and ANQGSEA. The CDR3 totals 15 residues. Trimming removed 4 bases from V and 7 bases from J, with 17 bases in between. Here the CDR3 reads CSVATPGRQANVLTF. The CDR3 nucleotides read TGCAGCGTTGCCACACCGGGACGACAAGCCAACGTCCTGACTTTC.

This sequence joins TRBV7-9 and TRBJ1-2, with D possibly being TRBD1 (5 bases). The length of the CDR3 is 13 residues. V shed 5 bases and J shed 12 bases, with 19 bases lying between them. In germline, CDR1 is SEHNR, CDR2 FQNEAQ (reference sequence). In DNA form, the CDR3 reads TGTGCCAGCAGCCCATTTGACAGTACCCTGGACACCTTC. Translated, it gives CASSPFDSTLDTF.

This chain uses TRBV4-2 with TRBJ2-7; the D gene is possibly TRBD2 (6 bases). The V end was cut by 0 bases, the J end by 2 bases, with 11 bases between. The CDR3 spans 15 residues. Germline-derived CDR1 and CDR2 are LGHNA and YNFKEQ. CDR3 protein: CASSQDVTSTYEQYF. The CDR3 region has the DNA TGTGCCAGCAGCCAAGATGTTACTAGCACCTACGAGCAGTACTTC.

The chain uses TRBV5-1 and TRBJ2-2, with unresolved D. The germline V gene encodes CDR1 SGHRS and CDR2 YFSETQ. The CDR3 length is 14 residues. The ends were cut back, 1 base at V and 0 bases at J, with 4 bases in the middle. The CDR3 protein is CASSLLSNTGELFF. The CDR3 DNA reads TGCGCCAGCAGCTTGCTCTCGAACACCGGGGAGCTGTTTTTT.

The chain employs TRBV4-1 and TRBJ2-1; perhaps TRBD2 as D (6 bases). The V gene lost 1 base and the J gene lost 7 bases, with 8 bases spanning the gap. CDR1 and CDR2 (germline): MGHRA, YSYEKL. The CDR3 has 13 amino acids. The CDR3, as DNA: TGCGCCAGCAGCCAAGTCGGGGGTAATGAGCAGTTCTTC. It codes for CASSQVGGNEQFF.

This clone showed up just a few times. The DNA of the CDR3 is TGTGCCAGCAGCAGAGGAAAGCCGGGGGAGCAGTACTTC. Encoded protein: CASSRGKPGEQYF. The chain joins TRBV21-1 to TRBJ2-7; the table assigns TRBD2, which was not confirmed against the DNA. TRBV21-1 is flagged as a pseudogene. This CDR3 spans 13 amino acids.

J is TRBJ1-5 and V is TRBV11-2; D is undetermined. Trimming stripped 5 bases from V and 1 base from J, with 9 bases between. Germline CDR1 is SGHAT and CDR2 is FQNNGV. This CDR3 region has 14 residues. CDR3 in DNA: TGTGCCAGCAGCCCAAGCGGGAGCAATCAGCCCCAGCATTTT. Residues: CASSPSGSNQPQHF.

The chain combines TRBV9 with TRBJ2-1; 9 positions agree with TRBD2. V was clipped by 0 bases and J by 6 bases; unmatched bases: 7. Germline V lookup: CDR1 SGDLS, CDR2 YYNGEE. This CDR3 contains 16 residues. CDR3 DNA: TGTGCCAGCAGCGTAGGAGGCGGGAGGGGTGTCAATGAGCAGTTCTTC. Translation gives CASSVGGGRGVNEQFF.

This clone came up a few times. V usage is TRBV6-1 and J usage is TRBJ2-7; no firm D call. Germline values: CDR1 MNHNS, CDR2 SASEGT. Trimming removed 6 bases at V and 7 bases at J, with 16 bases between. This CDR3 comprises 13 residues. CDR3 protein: CASSETRTGEQYF. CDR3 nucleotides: TGTGCCAGCAGCGAAACACGAACTGGGGAGCAGTACTTC.